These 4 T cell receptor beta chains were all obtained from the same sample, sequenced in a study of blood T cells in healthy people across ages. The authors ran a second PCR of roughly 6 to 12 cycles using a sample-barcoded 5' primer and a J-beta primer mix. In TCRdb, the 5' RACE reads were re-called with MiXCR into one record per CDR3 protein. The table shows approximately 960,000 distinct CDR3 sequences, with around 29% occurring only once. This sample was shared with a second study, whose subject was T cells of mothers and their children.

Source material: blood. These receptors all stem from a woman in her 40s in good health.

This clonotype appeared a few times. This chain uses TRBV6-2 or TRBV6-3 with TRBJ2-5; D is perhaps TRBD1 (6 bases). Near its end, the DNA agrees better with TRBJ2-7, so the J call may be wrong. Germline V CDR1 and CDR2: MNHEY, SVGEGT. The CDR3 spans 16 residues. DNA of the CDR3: TGTGCCAGCAGCTCCACACCGTCCACAGGGCACTACGAGCAGTACTTC. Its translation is CASSSTPSTGHYEQYF.

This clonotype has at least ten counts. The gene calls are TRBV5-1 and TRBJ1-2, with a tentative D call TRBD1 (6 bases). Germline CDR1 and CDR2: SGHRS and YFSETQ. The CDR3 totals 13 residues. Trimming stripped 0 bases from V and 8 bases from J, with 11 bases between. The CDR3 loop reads CASSLEGGEGYTF. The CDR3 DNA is TGCGCCAGCAGCTTGGAGGGGGGCGAGGGCTACACCTTC.

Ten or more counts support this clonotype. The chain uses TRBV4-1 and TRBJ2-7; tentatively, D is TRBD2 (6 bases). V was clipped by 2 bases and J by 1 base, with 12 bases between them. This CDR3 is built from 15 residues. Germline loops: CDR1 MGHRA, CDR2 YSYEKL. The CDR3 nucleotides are TGCGCCAGCAGCCAATGGTGGCGGGGATCCTACGAGCAGTACTTC. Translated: CASSQWWRGSYEQYF.

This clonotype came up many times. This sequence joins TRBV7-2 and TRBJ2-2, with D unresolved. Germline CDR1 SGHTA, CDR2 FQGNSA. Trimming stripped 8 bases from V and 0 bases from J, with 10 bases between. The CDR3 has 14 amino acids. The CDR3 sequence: CASGERTNTGELFF. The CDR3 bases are TGTGCCAGCGGAGAACGAACGAACACCGGGGAGCTGTTTTTT.